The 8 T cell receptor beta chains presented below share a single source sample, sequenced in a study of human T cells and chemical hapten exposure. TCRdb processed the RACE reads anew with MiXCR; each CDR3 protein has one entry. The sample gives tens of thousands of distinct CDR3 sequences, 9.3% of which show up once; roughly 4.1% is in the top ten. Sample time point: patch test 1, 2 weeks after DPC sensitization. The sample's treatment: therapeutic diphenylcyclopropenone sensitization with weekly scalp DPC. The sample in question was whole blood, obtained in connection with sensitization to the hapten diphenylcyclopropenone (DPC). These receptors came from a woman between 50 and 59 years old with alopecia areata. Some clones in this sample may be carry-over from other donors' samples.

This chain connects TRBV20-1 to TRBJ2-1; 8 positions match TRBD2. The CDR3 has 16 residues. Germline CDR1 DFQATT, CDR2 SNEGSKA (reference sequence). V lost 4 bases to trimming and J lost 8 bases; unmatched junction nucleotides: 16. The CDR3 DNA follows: TGCAGTGCTACGAGAGCCGGGACTAGAGGTGTTCATGAGCAGTTCTTC. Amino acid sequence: CSATRAGTRGVHEQFF.

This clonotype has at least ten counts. CDR3 in amino acids: CASSLRTGTPGRDRGTEAFF. CDR3 nucleotides: TGTGCCAGCAGCTTGCGTACGGGTACTCCTGGGCGGGACAGGGGCACTGAAGCTTTCTTT. V is TRBV5-5 and J is TRBJ1-1, with TRBD1 matching over 10 bases. The CDR3 covers 20 residues. CDR1 is SGHKS and CDR2 is YYEKEE in the germline V gene (reference sequence). J gave up 4 bases and V 1 base, and 19 bases lay outside the gene matches.

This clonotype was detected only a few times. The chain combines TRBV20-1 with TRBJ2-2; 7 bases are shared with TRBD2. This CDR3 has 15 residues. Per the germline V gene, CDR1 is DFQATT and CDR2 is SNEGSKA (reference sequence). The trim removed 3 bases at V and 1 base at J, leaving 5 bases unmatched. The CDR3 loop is CSASDLAVNTGELFF. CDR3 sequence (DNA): TGCAGTGCTAGTGATCTAGCGGTGAACACCGGGGAGCTGTTTTTT.

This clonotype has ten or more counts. The CDR3 sequence is CASSPREAGGFYGYTF. The CDR3 DNA reads as TGTGCCAGCTCACCAAGAGAAGCAGGGGGCTTCTATGGCTACACCTTC. The V call is TRBV18, the J call TRBJ1-2, with 8 bases matching TRBD1. CDR1 is KGHSH, CDR2 LQKENI, per germline. V gave up 2 bases and J gave up 4 bases; unmatched junction bases: 9. This CDR3 spans 16 amino acids.

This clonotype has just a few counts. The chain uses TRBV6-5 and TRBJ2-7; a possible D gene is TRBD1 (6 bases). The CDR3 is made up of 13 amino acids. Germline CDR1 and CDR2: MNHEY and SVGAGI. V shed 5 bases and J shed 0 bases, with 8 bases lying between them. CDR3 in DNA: TGTGCCAGCAGTACAGGGTACTCCTACGAGCAGTACTTC. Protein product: CASSTGYSYEQYF.

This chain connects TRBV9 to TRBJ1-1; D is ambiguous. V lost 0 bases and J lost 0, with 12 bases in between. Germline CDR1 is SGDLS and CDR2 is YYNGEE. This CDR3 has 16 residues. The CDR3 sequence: CASSVGAVAMNTEAFF. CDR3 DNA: TGTGCCAGCAGCGTAGGCGCAGTAGCGATGAACACTGAAGCTTTCTTT.

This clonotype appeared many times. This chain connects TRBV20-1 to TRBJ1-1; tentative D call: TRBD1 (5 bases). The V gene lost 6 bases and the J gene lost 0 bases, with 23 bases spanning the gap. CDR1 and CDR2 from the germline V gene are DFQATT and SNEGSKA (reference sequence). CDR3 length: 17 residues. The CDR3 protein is CSARDVNTLILNTEAFF. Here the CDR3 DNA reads TGCAGTGCAAGGGACGTTAACACCCTAATTCTGAACACTGAAGCTTTCTTT.

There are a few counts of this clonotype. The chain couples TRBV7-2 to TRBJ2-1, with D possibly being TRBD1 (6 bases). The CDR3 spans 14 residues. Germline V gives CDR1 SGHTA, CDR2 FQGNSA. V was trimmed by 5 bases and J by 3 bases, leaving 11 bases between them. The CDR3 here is CASSPGALYNEQFF. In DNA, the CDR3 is TGTGCCAGCAGCCCAGGGGCACTCTACAATGAGCAGTTCTTC.